What follows describes a single TCR beta chain. What it recognizes is unknown. Assay used: immunoSEQ multiplex PCR; TCRdb lists only in-frame clones, some missing. The table records about 120,000 clones, roughly 88% of them present only once. This sample's time point: week 11, during vaccination. Doses consisted of 300 ug of mutant IDH1 20-mer peptide each, paired with topical imiquimod. These data belong to a study of a mutant IDH1 vaccine in newly diagnosed glioma. In the study overall: In weeks 1, 3, 5, 7, 11, 15, 19 and 23, patients were immunized, eight times in all. Patients were started on vaccination 4-6 weeks after radiotherapy alone, or with temozolomide cycles. Patients' prior therapy spanned radiotherapy, temozolomide, or both; most underwent both. Treated patients had a mean age of approximately 40 years and a roughly 60% male, around 38% female split.

Sequencing was performed on PBMCs, taken from a glioma patient whose treatment included an IDH1 peptide vaccine. The clonotype originates from a woman aged 50 to 65 with glioma.

The CDR3 nucleotides are TGTGCCAGCAGCTACGACAGATACTCCTACGAGCAGTACTTC. Amino acid sequence: CASSYDRYSYEQYF. The rearrangement joins TRBV27 to TRBJ2-7; weak D call: TRBD1 (5 bases). CDR1 is MNHEY, CDR2 SMNVEV, per germline (reference sequence). Trimming shortened V by 6 bases and J by 0 bases, and 12 bases separated the two germline ends. The CDR3 contains 14 residues.